A selection of T cell receptor beta chains follows, all from one sample in a study of T cell responses to AZD1222 COVID-19 vaccine. Generated by immunoSEQ multiplex PCR, the TCRdb table keeps only in-frame clones and is missing some. The sample lists about 110,000 clones, around nine tenths occurring once. The sample was peripheral blood, taken 28 days after the second AZD1222 dose. Receptor source: an adult who received the AZD1222 COVID-19 vaccine. Each CDR3 is given with its conserved first and last residue. Fields, in order: CDR3 protein, CDR3 DNA, J gene, CDR3 length, D gene, V gene. D genes are given only for firm matches.

CASSPRQYEKLFF TGTGCCAGCAGCCCCCGACAGTATGAAAAACTGTTTTTT TRBJ1-4 13 NA TRBV3-1/TRBV3-2
CASSSGGKTGNTIYF TGTGCCAGCAGCTCCGGCGGCAAAACTGGAAACACCATATATTTT TRBJ1-3 15 NA TRBV5-6
CASSLAQSSGNTIYF TGCGCCAGCAGCTTGGCCCAGTCTTCTGGAAACACCATATATTTT TRBJ1-3 15 NA TRBV5-1
CASSPVQGGGTEAFF TGCGCCAGCAGCCCTGTCCAGGGTGGGGGCACTGAAGCTTTCTTT TRBJ1-1 15 NA TRBV5-1
CATSDGASSPLHF TGTGCCACCAGTGACGGGGCTAGTTCACCCCTCCACTTT TRBJ1-6 13 NA TRBV24-1
CASSPLQGVNTEAFF TGCGCCAGCAGCCCCCTCCAAGGGGTGAACACTGAAGCTTTCTTT TRBJ1-1 15 NA TRBV4-1
CASSIGQVYGYTF TGTGCCAGTAGTATTGGGCAGGTCTATGGCTACACCTTC TRBJ1-2 13 NA TRBV19
CASRTDPVRDEQFF TGTGCCAGCAGGACTGACCCGGTGCGCGATGAGCAGTTCTTC TRBJ2-1 14 NA TRBV6-5
CASSFSGPQRDIQYF TGTGCCAGCAGTTTCAGCGGACCCCAAAGGGACATTCAGTACTTC TRBJ2-4 15 NA TRBV27
CATSRSSGAQETQYF TGTGCCACCAGCAGAAGTAGCGGGGCTCAAGAGACCCAGTACTTC TRBJ2-5 15 TRBD2 TRBV15
CASSQGPVKGPNSPLHF TGCGCCAGCAGCCAAGGTCCCGTAAAGGGGCCTAATTCACCCCTCCACTTT TRBJ1-6 17 NA TRBV4-1
CASSYAGFTGELFF TGTGCCAGCAGTTACGCAGGTTTCACCGGGGAGCTGTTTTTT TRBJ2-2 14 NA TRBV6-6
CASRRGGSNTGELFF TGTGCCAGCAGGAGAGGGGGATCGAACACCGGGGAGCTGTTTTTT TRBJ2-2 15 NA TRBV7-2
CASRIPGGNTIYF TGTGCCAGCAGGATACCGGGCGGAAACACCATATATTTT TRBJ1-3 13 NA TRBV11-2